These 25 T cell receptor beta chains originate from one sample sequenced in a study of cytomegalovirus exposure and HLA in healthy donors (dated by TCRdb to the late 2010s). Library prep was done by the immunoSEQ multiplex PCR assay. The source is immuneACCESS, and TCRdb retained only in-frame sequences with V and J called. Part of the clones is not carried over; for the studies checked, unresolved V genes explain less than half of this, and the remainder is unexplained. The sample profile shows about 330,000 clones; approximately 90% of them were found once. Clones ranked in the top ten supply 0.7% to 0.85% of the sample. Material: PBMCs. Receptors originate from a woman aged 18-29 years in good health and CMV-seronegative.

The chain is built from TRBV19 and TRBJ2-7; D remains ambiguous. CDR3 length: 16 amino acids. The germline CDR1 and CDR2 sequences are LNHDA and SQIVND (reference sequence). The V and J ends lost 5 bases and 3 bases respectively, with 20 bases between them. CDR3 in DNA: TGTGCCAGTAGTGCTGGATTACAGAACGGAAACTACGAGCAGTACTTC. Encoded protein: CASSAGLQNGNYEQYF.

The V gene is TRBV28, the J gene TRBJ2-7; 7 bases fit TRBD1. The CDR3 contains 17 residues. With V trimmed by 1 base and J by 0 bases, 9 bases remained unmatched. Germline V gene lookup returns CDR1 MDHEN and CDR2 SYDVKM. CDR3 in amino acids: CASSLFAPGQVSYEQYF. The CDR3 DNA is TGTGCCAGCAGTTTATTCGCCCCCGGACAGGTCTCCTACGAGCAGTACTTC.

Notes on this clone: One end of the junction does not line up with germline, which may come from a read error. The sample holds other DNA sequences that translate to the same CDR3. The J gene is TRBJ2-7, the V gene TRBV6-5; 9 bases fit TRBD1. This CDR3 spans 15 amino acids. In germline, CDR1 is MNHEY, CDR2 SVGAGI. CDR3 nucleotide sequence: TGTGCCAGCAGCTACTCCGGGACAGGGTTTTACGAGCAGTACTTC. Its protein is CASSYSGTGFYEQYF.

This sequence joins TRBV5-6 and TRBJ2-7; 13 positions agree with TRBD2. Per the germline V gene, CDR1 is SGHDT and CDR2 is YYEEEE. V gave up 4 bases and J gave up 6 bases; unmatched junction bases: 4. The CDR3 loop spans 14 amino acids. This chain's CDR3 is CASSHRTSGSEQYF. The DNA of the CDR3 is TGTGCCAGCAGCCACCGGACTAGCGGGAGCGAGCAGTACTTC.

This clone was seen a few times. This rearrangement joins TRBV18 to TRBJ1-2; D is unclear. The CDR3 sequence is 15 residues long. CDR1 KGHSH and CDR2 LQKENI come from the germline V gene. Deletions cut 4 bases from V and 2 bases from J, with 14 bases between. This CDR3 is CASSQTRGDNYGYTF. CDR3 DNA sequence: TGTGCCAGCTCACAGACTCGAGGAGACAACTATGGCTACACCTTC. Together with reference TRBV18 and TRBJ1-2, the CDR3 gives the full variable domain: NAGVMQNPRHLVRRRGQEARLRCSPMKGHSHVYWYRQLPEEGLKFMVYLQKENIIDESGMPKERFSAEFPKEGPSILRIQQVVRGDSAAYFCASSQTRGDNYGYTFGSGTRLTVV.

The chain joins TRBV11-3 to TRBJ2-5, with TRBD2 as a possible D gene (6 bases). Trimming stripped 5 bases from V and 5 bases from J, with 12 bases between. This CDR3 is built from 13 residues. CDR1 is SGHNT and CDR2 is YENEEA in the germline V gene. The CDR3 loop reads CASSTVRGETQYF. In DNA form, the CDR3 reads TGTGCCAGCAGCACCGTCCGGGGGGAGACCCAGTACTTC.

The V gene is TRBV7-2, the J gene TRBJ1-1, with 8 bases aligning to TRBD1. Unmatched junction bases numbered 14, after V lost 5 bases and J lost 9 bases. There are 15 residues in the CDR3. Germline CDR1 and CDR2: SGHTA and FQGNSA. CDR3 sequence (DNA): TGTGCCAGCAGCATTGACAGGGGACCCGCTTGGAAAGCTTTCTTT. Protein: CASSIDRGPAWKAFF.

The rearrangement uses TRBV15 and TRBJ2-2; D perhaps matches TRBD2 (6 bases). The CDR3 covers 15 residues. V lost 5 bases to trimming and J lost 3 bases, with 13 bases between them. Germline V gives CDR1 LNHNV, CDR2 YYDKDF (reference sequence). The CDR3 nucleotides are TGTGCCACCAGCGGAGGGAACAGCTACACCGGGGAGCTGTTTTTT. Its protein product is CATSGGNSYTGELFF.

On this clone: This specimen includes other DNA sequences encoding the same CDR3. The chain links TRBV5-1 to TRBJ1-1; no definite D call. Trimming removed 4 bases from V and 1 base from J, with 8 bases in between. Germline values: CDR1 SGHRS, CDR2 YFSETQ. The CDR3 contains 13 residues. CDR3 region: CASSQAENTEAFF. The CDR3 DNA reads TGCGCCAGCAGCCAGGCCGAGAACACTGAAGCTTTCTTT.

The CDR3 DNA sequence: TGTGCCAGCGGGCCCCAGCCCTCCTACGAGCAGTACTTC. As protein: CASGPQPSYEQYF. The chain links TRBV7-2 to TRBJ2-7; the D is unclear. Germline V gene data show CDR1 as SGHTA and CDR2 as FQGNSA. V was cut by 8 bases and J by 0 bases, with 11 bases left in between. This CDR3 is 13 amino acids long.

This chain links TRBV21-1 with TRBJ2-7; TRBD2, the table's D call, lacks a check against the DNA. TRBV21-1 is termed a pseudogene. CDR3 length equals 16 residues. CDR3 bases: TGTGCCAGCAGCAAATGTGTGGCGGGAGGGCCAGAAGAGCAGTACTTC. Amino acids: CASSKCVAGGPEEQYF.

Comment on this clone: Other DNA sequences in the sample encode the same CDR3. The rearrangement joins TRBV18 to TRBJ2-3, with TRBD2 as a possible D gene (6 bases). The CDR3 sequence is 14 residues long. CDR1 KGHSH and CDR2 LQKENI come from the germline V gene. The V gene lost 3 bases and the J gene lost 4 bases, with 11 bases spanning the gap. The CDR3 DNA is TGTGCCAGCTCACCGGAGGGGACCGCAGATACGCAGTATTTT. This sequence encodes CASSPEGTADTQYF.

This clone was detected a few times. This chain joins TRBV25-1 and TRBJ1-1; maybe TRBD1 (5 bases). The germline V gene encodes CDR1 MGHDK and CDR2 SYGVNS. The CDR3 has 13 amino acids. The V gene lost 6 bases and the J gene lost 4 bases, with 12 bases spanning the gap. CDR3 protein: CASREGIGTEAFF. CDR3 DNA: TGTGCCAGCAGGGAGGGGATAGGCACTGAAGCTTTCTTT.

This sequence joins TRBV5-1 and TRBJ2-3; D remains unclear. Trimming left V 0 bases short and J 4 bases short, with 18 bases between. From germline, CDR1 is SGHRS and CDR2 YFSETQ. This CDR3 comprises 17 residues. In DNA form, the CDR3 reads TGCGCCAGCAGCTTGGTTTTACTGAATACAGTCCCAGATACGCAGTATTTT. This sequence encodes CASSLVLLNTVPDTQYF.

This chain joins TRBV7-9 and TRBJ2-1; 9 bases map to TRBD1. The CDR3 is made up of 13 amino acids. Germline CDR1 is SEHNR and CDR2 is FQNEAQ (reference sequence). V lost 7 bases and J lost 9; bases outside the gene matches: 7. CDR3 bases: TGTGCCAGCACGGGACAGGGCGTTGGTGAGCAGTTCTTC. Protein sequence: CASTGQGVGEQFF. The variable domain in full, completed from reference TRBV7-9 and TRBJ2-1, reads DTGVSQNPRHKITKRGQNVTFRCDPISEHNRLYWYRQTLGQGPEFLTYFQNEAQLEKSRLLSDRFSAERPKGSFSTLEIQRTEQGDSAMYLCASTGQGVGEQFFGPGTRLTVL.

This clone was observed a few times. The chain has TRBV27 and TRBJ1-5; unclear D gene. The CDR3 loop spans 13 amino acids. Germline loops: CDR1 MNHEY, CDR2 SMNVEV (reference sequence). Trimming cost V 6 bases and J 0 bases, with 6 bases left between them. The CDR3 DNA reads TGTGCCAGCAGCGTCAGTAGCAATCAGCCCCAGCATTTT. Protein: CASSVSSNQPQHF.

This chain links TRBV11-2 with TRBJ1-1, with D unresolved. CDR1 SGHAT and CDR2 FQNNGV come from the germline V gene. The CDR3 is 16 amino acids. V lost 5 bases to trimming and J lost 1 base, with 17 bases between them. The CDR3 loop reads CASSPKNRGENTEAFF. The CDR3 DNA is TGTGCCAGCAGCCCCAAAAACCGGGGTGAGAACACTGAAGCTTTCTTT.

The chain combines TRBV13 with TRBJ2-1, with TRBD2 identical over 9 bases. Germline values: CDR1 PRHDT, CDR2 FYEKMQ (reference sequence). V gave up 1 base and J gave up 9 bases; unmatched junction bases: 4. The length of the CDR3 is 14 residues. The CDR3 here is CASSLVTSGREQFF. In nucleotides, the CDR3 is TGTGCCAGCAGCTTAGTGACTAGCGGTCGTGAGCAGTTCTTC.

This clone came up a few times. This sequence joins TRBV6-5 and TRBJ2-7, with 8 nucleotides matching TRBD2. V dropped 6 bases and J dropped 1; count of bases not matched to a gene: 5. Germline V gene lookup returns CDR1 MNHEY and CDR2 SVGAGI. The CDR3 contains 14 residues. The CDR3 nucleotides are TGTGCCAGCAGCTGGGGACTAGATTCCTACGAGCAGTACTTC. It specifies CASSWGLDSYEQYF.

This clone was observed a single time. The genes are TRBV9 and TRBJ1-4; 9 bases match TRBD1. After removal of 4 bases from V and 5 bases from J, the junction contained 9 bases not matched to a gene. CDR1 and CDR2 from the germline V gene are SGDLS and YYNGEE. The CDR3 contains 16 residues. The CDR3 sequence: CASSPHPGTGNEKLFF. The DNA of the CDR3 is TGTGCCAGCAGCCCCCACCCCGGGACAGGGAATGAAAAACTGTTTTTT.

The chain links TRBV28 to TRBJ1-5; D ambiguous. The CDR3 has 15 amino acids. With 3 bases removed from V and 0 bases from J, the gap between germline ends came to 9 bases. The germline CDR1 and CDR2 sequences are MDHEN and SYDVKM. The CDR3: CASSFSGLSNQPQHF. The CDR3 coding sequence is TGTGCCAGCAGTTTCTCCGGACTTAGCAATCAGCCCCAGCATTTT.

The chain recombines TRBV5-1 with TRBJ2-7; tentatively, D is TRBD1 (5 bases). The germline gives CDR1 SGHRS, CDR2 YFSETQ. Trimming pared 0 bases from V and 3 bases from J, leaving 10 bases between. The CDR3 has 14 residues. The CDR3 sequence: CASSLVGAGYEQYF. CDR3 DNA sequence: TGCGCCAGCAGCTTGGTTGGGGCTGGCTACGAGCAGTACTTC.

V gene TRBV4-2 combines with J gene TRBJ1-1; D uncertain. In germline, CDR1 is LGHNA, CDR2 YNFKEQ. The V and J ends lost 0 bases and 2 bases respectively, with 16 bases between them. The CDR3 length is 17 residues. The CDR3 coding sequence is TGTGCCAGCAGCCAAGATCTTCTGGCTGCCAGAAACACTGAAGCTTTCTTT. Translating gives CASSQDLLAARNTEAFF.

The count of this clone is one. The chain recombines TRBV2 with TRBJ2-7; 8 nucleotides match TRBD2. Germline assignment: CDR1 SNHLY and CDR2 FYNNEI. The CDR3 has 13 residues. After removal of 7 bases from V and 6 bases from J, the junction contained 8 bases not matched to a gene. In DNA form, the CDR3 reads TGTGCCAGCATCCCAGGACTAGCTAGCGAGCAGTACTTC. Translating gives CASIPGLASEQYF. The full variable domain, completed using reference TRBV2 and TRBJ2-7, is EPEVTQTPSHQVTQMGQEVILRCVPISNHLYFYWYRQILGQKVEFLVSFYNNEISEKSEIFDDQFSVERPDGSNFTLKIRSTKLEDSAMYFCASIPGLASEQYFGPGTRLTVT.

This clone was observed a handful of times. V gene TRBV5-6 combines with J gene TRBJ2-1; 7 positions match TRBD2. Germline V lookup: CDR1 SGHDT, CDR2 YYEEEE. V dropped 1 base and J dropped 7; count of bases not matched to a gene: 5. This CDR3 comprises 14 residues. The CDR3 bases are TGTGCCAGCAGCTTGTTACTAGCGATAAATGAGCAGTTCTTC. Translated: CASSLLLAINEQFF.